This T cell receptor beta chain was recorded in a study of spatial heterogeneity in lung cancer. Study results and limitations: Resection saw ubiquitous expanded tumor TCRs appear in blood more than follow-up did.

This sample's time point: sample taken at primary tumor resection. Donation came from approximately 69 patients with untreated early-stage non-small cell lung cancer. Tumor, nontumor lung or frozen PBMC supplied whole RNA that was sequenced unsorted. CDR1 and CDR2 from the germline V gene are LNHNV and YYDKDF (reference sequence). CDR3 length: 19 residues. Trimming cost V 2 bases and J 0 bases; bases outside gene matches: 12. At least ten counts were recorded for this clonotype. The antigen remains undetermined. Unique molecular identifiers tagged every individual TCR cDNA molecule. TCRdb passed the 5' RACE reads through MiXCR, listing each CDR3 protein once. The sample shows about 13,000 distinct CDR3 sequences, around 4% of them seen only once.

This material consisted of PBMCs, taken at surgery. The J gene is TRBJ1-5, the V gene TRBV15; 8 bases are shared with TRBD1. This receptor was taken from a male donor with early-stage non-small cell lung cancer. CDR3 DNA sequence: TGTGCCACCAGCAGAAAAAGGGCGGGACAGGACTATAGCAATCAGCCCCAGCATTTT. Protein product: CATSRKRAGQDYSNQPQHF.